This T cell receptor (beta chain) was captured by sequencing in a study of OX40 agonist ivuxolimab in advanced cancers. Study background: Patients were dosed intravenously with ivuxolimab at 0.01 to 10 mg/kg every 2 weeks.

The assay was immunoSEQ multiplex PCR, and TCRdb's table has in-frame clones only and misses some. The data contain over 100,000 clones, roughly nine tenths of them singletons. Unmatched junction bases numbered 3, after V lost 5 bases and J lost 2 bases. Germline CDR1 reads SGHAT; CDR2 reads FQNNGV. The CDR3 contains 15 residues. Material: CD4+ or CD8+ T cells sorted from blood, obtained in a trial of the OX40 agonist ivuxolimab. The chain is built from TRBV11-2 and TRBJ2-7; 13 positions agree with TRBD2. The clonotype comes from an adult with an advanced solid tumor such as melanoma, head and neck, liver or kidney cancer. For the CDR3, the DNA is TGTGCCAGCAGCACCGGACTAGCGGGAGCCTACGAGCAGTACTTC. Translation gives CASSTGLAGAYEQYF.